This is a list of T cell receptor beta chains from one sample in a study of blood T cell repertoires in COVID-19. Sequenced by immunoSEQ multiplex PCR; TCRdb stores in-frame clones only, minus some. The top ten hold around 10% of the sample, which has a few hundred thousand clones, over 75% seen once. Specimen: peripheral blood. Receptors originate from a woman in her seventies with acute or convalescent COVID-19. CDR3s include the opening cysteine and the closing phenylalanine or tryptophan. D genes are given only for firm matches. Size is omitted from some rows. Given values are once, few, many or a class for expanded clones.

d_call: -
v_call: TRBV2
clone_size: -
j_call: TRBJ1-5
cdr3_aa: CASSDGFRNSNQPQHF
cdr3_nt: TGTGCCAGCAGTGATGGTTTCAGGAATAGCAATCAGCCCCAGCATTTT

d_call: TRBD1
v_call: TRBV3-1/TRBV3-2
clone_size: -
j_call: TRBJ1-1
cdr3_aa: CASSLRGGTGTTEAFF
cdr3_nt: TGTGCCAGCAGCCTAAGAGGAGGGACAGGGACCACTGAAGCTTTCTTT

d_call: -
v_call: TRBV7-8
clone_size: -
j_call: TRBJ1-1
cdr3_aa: CASSPRGRVPEAFF
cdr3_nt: TGTGCCAGCAGCCCTAGGGGCAGGGTCCCTGAAGCTTTCTTT

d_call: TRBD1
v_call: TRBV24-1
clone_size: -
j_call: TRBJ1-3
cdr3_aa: CATSDSGTGGSIYF
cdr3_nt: TGTGCCACCAGTGATTCCGGGACAGGGGGCTCCATATATTTT

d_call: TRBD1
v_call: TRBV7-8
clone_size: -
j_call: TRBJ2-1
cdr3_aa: CASSRTGGSYNEQFF
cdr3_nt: TGTGCCAGCAGCCGGACAGGGGGGTCCTACAATGAGCAGTTCTTC

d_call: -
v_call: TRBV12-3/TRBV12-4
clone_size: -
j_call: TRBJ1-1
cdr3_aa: CASRSAGVPEAFF
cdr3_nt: TGTGCCAGCAGATCCGCAGGGGTCCCTGAAGCTTTCTTT

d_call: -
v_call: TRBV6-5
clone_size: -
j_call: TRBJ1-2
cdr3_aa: CASSSGYGYTF
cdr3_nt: TGTGCCAGCTCCAGTGGCTATGGCTACACCTTC

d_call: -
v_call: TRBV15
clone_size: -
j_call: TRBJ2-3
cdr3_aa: CATSIGDSPRSDTQYF
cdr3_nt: TGTGCCACCAGCATCGGGGACTCACCACGGAGCGATACGCAGTATTTT

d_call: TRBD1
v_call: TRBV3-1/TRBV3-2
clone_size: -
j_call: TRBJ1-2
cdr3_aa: CAIGTGDYGYTF
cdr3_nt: TGTGCCATCGGGACAGGGGATTATGGCTACACCTTC

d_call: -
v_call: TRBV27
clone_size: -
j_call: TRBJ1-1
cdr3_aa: CASSLSARVNTEAFF
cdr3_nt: TGTGCCAGCAGTTTATCAGCCAGGGTGAACACTGAAGCTTTCTTT

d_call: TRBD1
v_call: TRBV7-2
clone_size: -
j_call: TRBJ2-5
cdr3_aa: CASSRRGRSIQETQYF
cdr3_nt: TGTGCCAGCAGCCGTAGGGGGCGGTCGATCCAAGAGACCCAGTACTTC

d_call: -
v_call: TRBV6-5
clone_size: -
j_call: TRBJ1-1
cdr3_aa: CASSRGAREAFF
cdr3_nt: TGTGCCAGCAGCCGCGGGGCCCGGGAAGCTTTCTTT

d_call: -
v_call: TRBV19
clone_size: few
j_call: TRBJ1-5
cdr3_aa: CASSPQSGGTGQPQHF
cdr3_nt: TGTGCCAGTAGTCCCCAATCCGGGGGGACGGGGCAGCCCCAGCATTTT

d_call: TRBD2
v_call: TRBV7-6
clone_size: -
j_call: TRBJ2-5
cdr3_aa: CASSFNRLAGVETQYF
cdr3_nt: TGTGCCAGCAGCTTCAATAGACTAGCGGGGGTGGAGACCCAGTACTTC

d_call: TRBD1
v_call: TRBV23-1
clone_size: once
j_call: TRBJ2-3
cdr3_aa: CASSQSKTGESTDTQYF
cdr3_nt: TGCGCCAGCAGTCAATCGAAAACAGGGGAATCCACAGATACGCAGTATTTT

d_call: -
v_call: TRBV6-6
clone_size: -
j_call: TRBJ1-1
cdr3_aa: CASSYGGQQTEAFF
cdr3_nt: TGTGCCAGCAGTTACGGCGGACAACAGACTGAAGCTTTCTTT

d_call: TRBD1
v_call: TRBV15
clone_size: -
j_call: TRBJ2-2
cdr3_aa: CATSAGQGGYTGELFF
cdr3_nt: TGTGCCACCAGCGCGGGACAGGGGGGCTACACCGGGGAGCTGTTTTTT

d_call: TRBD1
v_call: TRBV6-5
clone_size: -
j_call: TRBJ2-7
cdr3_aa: CASRGRDRAYEQYF
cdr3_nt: TGTGCCAGCAGGGGCCGGGACAGGGCCTACGAGCAGTACTTC

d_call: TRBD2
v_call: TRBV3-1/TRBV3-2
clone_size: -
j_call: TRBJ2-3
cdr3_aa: CASSQTSGGDQSYF
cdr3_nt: TGTGCCAGCAGCCAGACTAGCGGGGGGGACCAGTCGTATTTT

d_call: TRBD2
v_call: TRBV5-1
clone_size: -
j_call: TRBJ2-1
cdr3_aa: CASSRGLAGVFEQFF
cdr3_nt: TGCGCCAGCAGCCGAGGACTAGCGGGGGTTTTTGAGCAGTTCTTC

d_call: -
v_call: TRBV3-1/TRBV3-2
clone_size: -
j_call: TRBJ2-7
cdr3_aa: CASSRRGGASYEQYF
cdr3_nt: TGTGCCAGCAGCCGAAGGGGCGGGGCCTCCTACGAGCAGTACTTC

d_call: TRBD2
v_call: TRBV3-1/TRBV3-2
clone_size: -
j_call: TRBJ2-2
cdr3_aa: CASSQYSGANGELFF
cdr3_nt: TGTGCCAGCAGCCAGTATAGCGGGGCGAACGGGGAGCTGTTTTTT

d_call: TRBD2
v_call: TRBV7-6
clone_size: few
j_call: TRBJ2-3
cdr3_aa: CASSALAGGPEDTQYF
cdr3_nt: TGTGCCAGCAGCGCCCTAGCGGGGGGGCCCGAAGATACGCAGTATTTT

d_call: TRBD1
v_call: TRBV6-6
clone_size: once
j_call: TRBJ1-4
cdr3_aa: CASSTGGLGEKLFF
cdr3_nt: TGTGCCAGCAGTACAGGGGGCCTAGGGGAAAAACTGTTTTTT

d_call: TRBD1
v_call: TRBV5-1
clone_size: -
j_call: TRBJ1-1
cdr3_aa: CASSPWTGEAGEAFF
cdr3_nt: TGCGCCAGCAGCCCCTGGACAGGGGAAGCCGGTGAAGCTTTCTTT

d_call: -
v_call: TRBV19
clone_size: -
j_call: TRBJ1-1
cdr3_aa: CASMGPGAREAFF
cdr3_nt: TGTGCCAGTATGGGCCCCGGTGCCCGAGAAGCTTTCTTT

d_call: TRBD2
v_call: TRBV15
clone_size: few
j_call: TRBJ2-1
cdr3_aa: CATSRDWASGGDIGSYNEQFF
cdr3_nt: TGTGCCACCAGCAGAGATTGGGCTAGCGGGGGAGATATTGGCTCCTACAATGAGCAGTTCTTC

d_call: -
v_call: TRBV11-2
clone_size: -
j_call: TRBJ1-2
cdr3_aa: CASSLAGVGYGYTF
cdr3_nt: TGTGCCAGCAGCTTGGCGGGAGTTGGATATGGCTACACCTTC

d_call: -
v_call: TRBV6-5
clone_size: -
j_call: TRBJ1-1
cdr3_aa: CASSYGSWRENTEAFF
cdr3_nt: TGTGCCAGCAGTTACGGTAGTTGGCGGGAGAACACTGAAGCTTTCTTT

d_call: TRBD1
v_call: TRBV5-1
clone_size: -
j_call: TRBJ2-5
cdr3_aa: CASQRQGEFQETQYF
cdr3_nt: TGCGCCAGCCAACGACAGGGAGAATTCCAAGAGACCCAGTACTTC

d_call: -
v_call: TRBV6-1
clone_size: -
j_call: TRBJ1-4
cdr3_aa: CASSRLGVSEKLFF
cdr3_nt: TGTGCCAGCAGTAGGCTCGGGGTGTCCGAAAAACTGTTTTTT

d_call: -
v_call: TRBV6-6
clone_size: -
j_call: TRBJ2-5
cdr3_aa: CASSYSLQGYQETQYF
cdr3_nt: TGTGCCAGCAGTTACTCGCTACAGGGCTACCAAGAGACCCAGTACTTC

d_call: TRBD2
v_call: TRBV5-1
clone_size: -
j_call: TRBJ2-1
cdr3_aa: CASSAGLAGQFF
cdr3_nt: TGCGCCAGCAGCGCGGGACTAGCGGGACAGTTCTTC

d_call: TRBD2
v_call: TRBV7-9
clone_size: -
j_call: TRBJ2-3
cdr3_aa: CASSGSGAPTDTQYF
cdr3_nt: TGTGCCAGCAGCGGTAGCGGGGCTCCCACAGATACGCAGTATTTT

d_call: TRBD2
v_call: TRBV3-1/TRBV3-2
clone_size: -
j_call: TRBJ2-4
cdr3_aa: CASTWTSGSKNIQYF
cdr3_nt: TGTGCCAGCACTTGGACTAGCGGTAGCAAAAACATTCAGTACTTC

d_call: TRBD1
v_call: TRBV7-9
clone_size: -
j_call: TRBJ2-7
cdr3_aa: CASSQGAAQYF
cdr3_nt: TGTGCCAGCAGCCAGGGGGCCGCGCAGTACTTC